This T cell receptor (beta chain) was retrieved from a study of CD8+CD57+ T cells in acquired aplastic anemia. Findings and limits, study-wide: Significance was not reached for CD8+ Simpson's diversity between patients and controls. Found in both controls and patients were fewer than 35 CD8+ CDR3 sequences.

This clonotype was counted at least ten times. What it binds is not known. The germline gives CDR1 SGHRS, CDR2 YFSETQ. Trimming at V came to 2 bases and at J to 1 base, leaving 3 bases not matched to a gene. CDR3 length equals 16 residues. TCR beta VDJ and CDR3 were profiled, and genomic DNA was the template. TCRdb used MiXCR to reprocess the reads, holding one entry per CDR3 protein. The sample has about 220,000 distinct CDR3 sequences, around 32% seen once. Sequenced sample: sorted CD4+, CD8+, or CD8+CD57+ T cells (not recorded which) from PBMCs. J is TRBJ2-2 and V is TRBV5-1; 9 nucleotides line up with TRBD2. This sequence originates from a human donor in good health, serving as a control. In DNA form, the CDR3 reads TGCGCCAGCAGCTTAGCGGGGGGCAGGAACACCGGGGAGCTGTTTTTT. It is translated as CASSLAGGRNTGELFF.